A selection of T cell receptor beta chains follows, all from one sample in a study of shared clonotypes between healthy human individuals. Clones were sequenced by immunoSEQ multiplex PCR, and TCRdb holds only the in-frame ones, with some missing. The sample lists fewer than 800,000 clones; under 95% were seen once. The sample taken for sequencing was naive CD8+ T cells sorted from blood. The source is a man aged 25 to 40 in good health. The conserved cysteine and the conserved F or W are not part of the CDR3 here. The D gene is left open where the match is weak.

v_gene,j_gene,d_gene,CDR3aa
TRBV6-6,TRBJ2-2,-,ASSYFGELF
TRBV29-1,TRBJ2-2,-,SVDLGGELF
TRBV19,TRBJ1-1,-,ASSILNTEAF
TRBV19,TRBJ2-7,-,ASSNPPEQY
TRBV9,TRBJ2-2,-,ASSMGGLNTGELF
TRBV7-2,TRBJ2-7,-,ASSFQTSYEQY
TRBV11-2,TRBJ2-2,TRBD1,ASSPEQGAGELF
TRBV9,TRBJ2-1,TRBD2,ASSGRTSGRGREQF
TRBV9,TRBJ2-7,TRBD1,ASSAQGAPYEQY
TRBV6-1,TRBJ2-7,-,AAAAGRGPYEQY
TRBV6-5,TRBJ1-1,-,ASSYKGGEAF
TRBV28,TRBJ2-5,-,ASSNMYQETQY